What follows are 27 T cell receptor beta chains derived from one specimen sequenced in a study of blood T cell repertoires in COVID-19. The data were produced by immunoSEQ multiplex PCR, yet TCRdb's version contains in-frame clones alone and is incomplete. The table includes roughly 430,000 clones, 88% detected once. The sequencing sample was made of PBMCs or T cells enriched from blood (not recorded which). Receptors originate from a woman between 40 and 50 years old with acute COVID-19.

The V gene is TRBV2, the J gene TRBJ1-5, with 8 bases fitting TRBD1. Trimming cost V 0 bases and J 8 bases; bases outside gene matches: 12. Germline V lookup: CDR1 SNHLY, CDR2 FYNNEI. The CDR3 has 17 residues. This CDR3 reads CASSEAAPGDRGKPQHF. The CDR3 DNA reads TGTGCCAGCAGTGAAGCGGCACCCGGAGACAGGGGTAAGCCCCAGCATTTT.

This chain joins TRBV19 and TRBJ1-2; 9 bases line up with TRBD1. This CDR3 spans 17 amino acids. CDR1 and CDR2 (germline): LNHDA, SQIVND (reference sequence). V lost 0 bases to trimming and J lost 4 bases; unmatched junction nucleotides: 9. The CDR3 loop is CASSIDVTGGALYGYTF. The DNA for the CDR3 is TGTGCCAGTAGTATAGATGTCACAGGGGGCGCGCTCTATGGCTACACCTTC.

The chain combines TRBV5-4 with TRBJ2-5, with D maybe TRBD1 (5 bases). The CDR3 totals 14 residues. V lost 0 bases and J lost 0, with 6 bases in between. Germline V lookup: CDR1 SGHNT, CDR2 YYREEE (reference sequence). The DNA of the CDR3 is TGTGCCAGCAGCTTGGAGGGGTACCAAGAGACCCAGTACTTC. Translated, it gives CASSLEGYQETQYF.

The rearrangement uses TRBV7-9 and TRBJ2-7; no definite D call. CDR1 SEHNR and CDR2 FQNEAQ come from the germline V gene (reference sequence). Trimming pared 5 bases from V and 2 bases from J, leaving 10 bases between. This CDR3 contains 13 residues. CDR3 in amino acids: CASSPDPPYEQYF. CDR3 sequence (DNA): TGTGCCAGCAGCCCAGATCCCCCCTACGAGCAGTACTTC.

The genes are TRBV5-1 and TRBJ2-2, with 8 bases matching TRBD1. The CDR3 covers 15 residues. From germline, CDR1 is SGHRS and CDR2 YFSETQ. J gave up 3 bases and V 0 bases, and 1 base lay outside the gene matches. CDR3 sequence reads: CASSLDRGDTGELFF. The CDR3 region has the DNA TGCGCCAGCAGCTTGGACAGGGGGGACACCGGGGAGCTGTTTTTT.

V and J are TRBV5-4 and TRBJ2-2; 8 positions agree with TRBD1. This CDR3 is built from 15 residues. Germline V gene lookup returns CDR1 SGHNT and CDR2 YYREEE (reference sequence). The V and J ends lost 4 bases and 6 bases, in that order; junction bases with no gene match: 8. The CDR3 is CASSPGGGFPGELFF. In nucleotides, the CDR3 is TGTGCCAGCAGCCCAGGGGGCGGTTTTCCCGGGGAGCTGTTTTTT.

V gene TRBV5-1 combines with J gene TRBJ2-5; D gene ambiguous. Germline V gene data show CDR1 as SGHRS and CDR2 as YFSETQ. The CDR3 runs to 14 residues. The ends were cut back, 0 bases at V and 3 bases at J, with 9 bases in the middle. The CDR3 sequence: CASSLADSKETQYF. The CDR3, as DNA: TGCGCCAGCAGCTTGGCCGACTCGAAAGAGACCCAGTACTTC.

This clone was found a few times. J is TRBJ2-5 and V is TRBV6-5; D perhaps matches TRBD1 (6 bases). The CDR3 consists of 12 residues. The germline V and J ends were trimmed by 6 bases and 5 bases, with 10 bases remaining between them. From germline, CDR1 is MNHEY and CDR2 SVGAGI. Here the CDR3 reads CASRGAYETQYF. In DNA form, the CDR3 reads TGTGCCAGCAGGGGGGCGTATGAGACCCAGTACTTC.

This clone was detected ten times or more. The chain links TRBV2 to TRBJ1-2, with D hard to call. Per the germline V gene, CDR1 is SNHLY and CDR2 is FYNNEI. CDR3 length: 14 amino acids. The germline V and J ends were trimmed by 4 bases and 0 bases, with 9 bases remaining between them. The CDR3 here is CASSVWESNYGYTF. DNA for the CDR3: TGTGCCAGCAGTGTTTGGGAGTCTAACTATGGCTACACCTTC. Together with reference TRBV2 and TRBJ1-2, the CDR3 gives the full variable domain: EPEVTQTPSHQVTQMGQEVILRCVPISNHLYFYWYRQILGQKVEFLVSFYNNEISEKSEIFDDQFSVERPDGSNFTLKIRSTKLEDSAMYFCASSVWESNYGYTFGSGTRLTVV.

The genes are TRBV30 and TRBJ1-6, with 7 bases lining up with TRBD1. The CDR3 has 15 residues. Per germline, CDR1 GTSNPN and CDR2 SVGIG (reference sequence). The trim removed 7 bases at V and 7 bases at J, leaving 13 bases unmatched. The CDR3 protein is CASNRGPERNSPLHF. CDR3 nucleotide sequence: TGTGCCTCAAACAGGGGCCCCGAAAGGAATTCACCCCTCCACTTT. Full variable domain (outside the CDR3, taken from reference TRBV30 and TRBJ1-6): SQTIHQWPATLVQPVGSPLSLECTVEGTSNPNLYWYRQAAGRGLQLLFYSVGIGQISSEVPQNLSASRPQDRQFILSSKKLLLSDSGFYLCASNRGPERNSPLHFGNGTRLTVT.

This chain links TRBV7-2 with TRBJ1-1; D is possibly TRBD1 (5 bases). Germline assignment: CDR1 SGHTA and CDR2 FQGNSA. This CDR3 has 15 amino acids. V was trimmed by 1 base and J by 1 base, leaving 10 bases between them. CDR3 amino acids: CASSLGTLGNTEAFF. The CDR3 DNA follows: TGTGCCAGCAGCTTAGGGACATTGGGGAACACTGAAGCTTTCTTT.

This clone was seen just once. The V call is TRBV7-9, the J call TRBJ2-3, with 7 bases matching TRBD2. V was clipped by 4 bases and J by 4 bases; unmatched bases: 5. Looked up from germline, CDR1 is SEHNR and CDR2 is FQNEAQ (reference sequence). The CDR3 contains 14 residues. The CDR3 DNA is TGTGCCAGCAGCTCCGGGGGGTCCGCAGATACGCAGTATTTT. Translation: CASSSGGSADTQYF.

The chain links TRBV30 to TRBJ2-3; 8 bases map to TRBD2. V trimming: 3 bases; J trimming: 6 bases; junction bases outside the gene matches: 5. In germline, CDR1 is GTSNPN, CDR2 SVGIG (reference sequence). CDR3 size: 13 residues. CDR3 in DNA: TGTGCCTGGAGCGGGGGGGCCGGGGATACGCAGTATTTT. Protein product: CAWSGGAGDTQYF.

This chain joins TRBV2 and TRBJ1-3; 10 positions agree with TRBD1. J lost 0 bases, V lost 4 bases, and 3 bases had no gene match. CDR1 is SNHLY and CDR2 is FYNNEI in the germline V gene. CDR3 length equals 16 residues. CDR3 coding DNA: TGTGCCAGCAGTGGACAGGGGGCTCGCTCTGGAAACACCATATATTTT. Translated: CASSGQGARSGNTIYF. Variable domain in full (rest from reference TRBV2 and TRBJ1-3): EPEVTQTPSHQVTQMGQEVILRCVPISNHLYFYWYRQILGQKVEFLVSFYNNEISEKSEIFDDQFSVERPDGSNFTLKIRSTKLEDSAMYFCASSGQGARSGNTIYFGEGSWLTVV.

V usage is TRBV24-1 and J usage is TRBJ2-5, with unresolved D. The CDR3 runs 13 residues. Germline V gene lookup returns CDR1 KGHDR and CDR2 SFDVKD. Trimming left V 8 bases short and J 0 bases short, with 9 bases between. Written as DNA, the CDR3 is TGTGCCACCACGTCAAGCCACCAAGAGACCCAGTACTTC. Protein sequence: CATTSSHQETQYF.

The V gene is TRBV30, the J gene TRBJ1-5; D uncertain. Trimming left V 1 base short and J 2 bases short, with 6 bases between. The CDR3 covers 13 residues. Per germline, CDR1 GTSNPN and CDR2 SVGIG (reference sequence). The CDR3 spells CAWSGGGNQPQHF. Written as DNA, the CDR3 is TGTGCCTGGAGTGGGGGAGGCAATCAGCCCCAGCATTTT.

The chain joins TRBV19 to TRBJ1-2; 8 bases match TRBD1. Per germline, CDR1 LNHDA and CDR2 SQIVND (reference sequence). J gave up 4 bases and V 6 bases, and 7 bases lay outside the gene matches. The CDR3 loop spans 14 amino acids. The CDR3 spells CASSEDRASYGYTF. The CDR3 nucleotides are TGTGCCAGTAGCGAGGACAGGGCCTCCTATGGCTACACCTTC.

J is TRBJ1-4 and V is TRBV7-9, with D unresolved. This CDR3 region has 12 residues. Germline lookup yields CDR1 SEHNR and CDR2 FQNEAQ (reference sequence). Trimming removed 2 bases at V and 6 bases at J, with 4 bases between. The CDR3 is CASSLLDEKLFF. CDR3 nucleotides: TGTGCCAGCAGCTTATTAGATGAAAAACTGTTTTTT. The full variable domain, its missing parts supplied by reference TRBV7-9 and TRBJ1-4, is DTGVSQNPRHKITKRGQNVTFRCDPISEHNRLYWYRQTLGQGPEFLTYFQNEAQLEKSRLLSDRFSAERPKGSFSTLEIQRTEQGDSAMYLCASSLLDEKLFFGSGTQLSVL.

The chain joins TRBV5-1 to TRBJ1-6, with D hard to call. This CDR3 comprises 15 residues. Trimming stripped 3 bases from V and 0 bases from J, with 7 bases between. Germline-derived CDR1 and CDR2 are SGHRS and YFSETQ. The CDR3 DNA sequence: TGCGCCAGCAGCTACTCAAGCTCCTATAATTCACCCCTCCACTTT. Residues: CASSYSSSYNSPLHF.

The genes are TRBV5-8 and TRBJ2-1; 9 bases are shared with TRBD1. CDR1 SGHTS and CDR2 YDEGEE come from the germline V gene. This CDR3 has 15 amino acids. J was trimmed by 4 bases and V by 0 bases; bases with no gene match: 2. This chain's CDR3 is CASSLGQGVYNEQFF. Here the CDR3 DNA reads TGTGCCAGCAGCTTGGGACAGGGGGTTTACAATGAGCAGTTCTTC. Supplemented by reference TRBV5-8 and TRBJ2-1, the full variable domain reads EAGVTQSPTHLIKTRGQQATLRCSPISGHTSVYWYQQALGLGLQFLLWYDEGEERNRGNFPPRFSGRQFPNYSSELNVNALELEDSALYLCASSLGQGVYNEQFFGPGTRLTVL.

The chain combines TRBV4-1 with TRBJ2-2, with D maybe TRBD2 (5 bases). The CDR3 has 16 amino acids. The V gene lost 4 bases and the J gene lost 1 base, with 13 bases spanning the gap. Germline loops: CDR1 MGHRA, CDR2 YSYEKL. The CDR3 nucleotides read TGCGCCAGCAGCCTTGGACGGGGATTGAACACCGGGGAGCTGTTTTTT. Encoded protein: CASSLGRGLNTGELFF.

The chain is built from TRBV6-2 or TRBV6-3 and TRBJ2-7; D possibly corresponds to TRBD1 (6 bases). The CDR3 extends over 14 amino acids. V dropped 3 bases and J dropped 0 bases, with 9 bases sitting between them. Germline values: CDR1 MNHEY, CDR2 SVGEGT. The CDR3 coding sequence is TGTGCCAGCAGTTATCGGGACAACTCCTACGAGCAGTACTTC. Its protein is CASSYRDNSYEQYF.

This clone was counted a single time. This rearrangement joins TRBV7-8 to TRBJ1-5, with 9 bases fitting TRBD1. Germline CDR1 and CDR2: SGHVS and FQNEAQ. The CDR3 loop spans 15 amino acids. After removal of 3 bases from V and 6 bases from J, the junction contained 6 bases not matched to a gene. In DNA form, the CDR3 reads TGTGCCAGCAGCTTCCGGGACAGGGTAGCTCAGCCCCAGCATTTT. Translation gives CASSFRDRVAQPQHF.

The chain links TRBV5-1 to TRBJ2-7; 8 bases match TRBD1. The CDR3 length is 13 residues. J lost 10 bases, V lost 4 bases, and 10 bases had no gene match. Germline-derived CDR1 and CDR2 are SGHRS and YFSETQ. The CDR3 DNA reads TGCGCCAGCAGCGGAGAATGGACAGGGCGACAGTACTTC. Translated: CASSGEWTGRQYF.

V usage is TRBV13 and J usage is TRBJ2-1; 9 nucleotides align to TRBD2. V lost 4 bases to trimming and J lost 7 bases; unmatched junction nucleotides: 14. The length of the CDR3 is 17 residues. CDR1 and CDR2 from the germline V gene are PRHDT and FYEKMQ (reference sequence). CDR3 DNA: TGTGCCAGCAGCTCTCAGGTAGCGGGGGACCTGGGGAATGAGCAGTTCTTC. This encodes CASSSQVAGDLGNEQFF.

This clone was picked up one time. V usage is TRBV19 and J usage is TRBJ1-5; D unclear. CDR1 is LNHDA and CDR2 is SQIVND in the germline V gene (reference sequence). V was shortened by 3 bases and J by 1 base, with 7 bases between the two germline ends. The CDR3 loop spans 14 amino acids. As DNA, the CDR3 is TGTGCCAGTAGTATCCAGCGGAGCAATCAGCCCCAGCATTTT. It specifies CASSIQRSNQPQHF.

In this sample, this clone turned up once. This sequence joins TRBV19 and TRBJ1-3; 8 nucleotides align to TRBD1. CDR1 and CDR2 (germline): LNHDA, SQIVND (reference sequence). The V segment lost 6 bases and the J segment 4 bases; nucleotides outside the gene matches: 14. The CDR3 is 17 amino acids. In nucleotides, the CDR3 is TGTGCCAGTAGCGTAGGACTGACAGGGGCGCAAGGAAACACCATATATTTT. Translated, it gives CASSVGLTGAQGNTIYF.